This entry features one T cell receptor (beta chain) sequence. The data stem from a study of blood T cell repertoires in COVID-19. Study information: Samples of COVID-19 (acute and convalescent) were obtained from the United States, Italy and Spain. Sources were T cells, B-cell-depleted T cells, or PBMCs; the material itself was cDNA or gDNA.

Trimming pared 4 bases from V and 9 bases from J, leaving 16 bases between. Per the germline V gene, CDR1 is GTSNPN and CDR2 is SVGIG (reference sequence). This CDR3 is 13 amino acids long. Under the authors' procedure: Amplification of reference gene primers was used by the study to estimate nucleated cell counts. The repertoire was sequenced with immunoSEQ multiplex PCR; TCRdb's copy has only in-frame clones and lacks some. The V and J calls and the clone size are those of that table, but D and trimming were determined from the DNA. Of around 290,000 clones listed, 86% are singletons. This chain links TRBV30 with TRBJ2-1; the D gene is possibly TRBD1 (6 bases). The specimen sequenced was peripheral blood. The TCR was taken from a woman in her sixties or seventies with COVID-19, enrolled during active disease. In DNA, the CDR3 is TGTGCCTGGACCGCCGGCAGGGGAGCTGAGCAGTTCTTC. Translated: CAWTAGRGAEQFF.